The clone carrying this T cell receptor (beta chain) was observed a handful of times. The antigen remains unidentified. Germline CDR1 is SGHRS and CDR2 is YFSETQ. This CDR3 has 15 residues. With 3 bases removed from V and 9 bases from J, the gap between germline ends came to 19 bases. The entry originates in a study of a mutant IDH1 vaccine in newly diagnosed glioma. Study at large: Commencement of vaccination occurred 4-6 weeks following radiotherapy alone, or concurrently with temozolomide cycles. The earlier regimen, radiotherapy, temozolomide, or both, was most often both.

Sample time point: week 5, during vaccination. What each vaccine dose contained was 300 ug of mutant IDH1 20-mer peptide, accompanied by topical imiquimod. New WHO grade 3 or 4 astrocytomas that were IDH1-mutant and ATRX-lost occurred in the donors. TCRdb's copy holds only in-frame clones and misses some; the assay was immunoSEQ multiplex PCR. Among about 38,000 clones, roughly 81% were seen once, and the ten largest hold around 10%. Findings and limits, study-wide: Pseudoprogression showed no apparent link to changes in top peripheral T cell clonotypes.

The sequences come from PBMCs, collected from a glioma patient whose treatment included an IDH1 peptide vaccine. The clonotype comes from a man between 50 and 59 years old with glioma. The rearrangement links TRBV5-1 to TRBJ2-1, with D possibly being TRBD1 (5 bases). Written as DNA, the CDR3 is TGCGCCAGCAGCTCCTCGGACACAGACTTAGTTGAGCAGTTCTTC. Translating gives CASSSSDTDLVEQFF.